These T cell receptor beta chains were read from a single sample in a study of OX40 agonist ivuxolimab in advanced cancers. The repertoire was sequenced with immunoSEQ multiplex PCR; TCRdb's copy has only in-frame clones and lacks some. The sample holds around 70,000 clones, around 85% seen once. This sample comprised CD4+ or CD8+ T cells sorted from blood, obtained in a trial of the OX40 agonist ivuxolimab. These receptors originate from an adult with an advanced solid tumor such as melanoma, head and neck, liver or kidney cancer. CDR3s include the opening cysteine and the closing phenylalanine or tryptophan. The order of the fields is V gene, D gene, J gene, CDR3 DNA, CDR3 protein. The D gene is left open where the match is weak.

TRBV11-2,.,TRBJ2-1,TGTGCCAGCAGCTTAGATCGCGCCGGGGATGAGCAGTTCTTC,CASSLDRAGDEQFF
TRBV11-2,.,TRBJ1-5,TGTGCCAGCAGCTTAGGTTCAGGGAGAAATCAGCCCCAGCATTTT,CASSLGSGRNQPQHF
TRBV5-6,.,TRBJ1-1,TGTGCCAGCCACCTGTCGGACCCTACTGAAGCTTTCTTT,CASHLSDPTEAFF
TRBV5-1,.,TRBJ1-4,TGCGCCAGCAGCTCTTCGGGCCGACGGGATGAAAAACTGTTTTTT,CASSSSGRRDEKLFF
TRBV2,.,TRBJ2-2,TGTGCCTACATGGTTCAGAACACCGGGGAGCTGTTTTTT,CAYMVQNTGELFF
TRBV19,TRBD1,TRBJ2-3,TGTGCCAGTAGTGTCAACAGGGGGCGCTGGACAGATACGCAGTATTTT,CASSVNRGRWTDTQYF
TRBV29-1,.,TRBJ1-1,TGCAGCGTTGAAGGGGAGGCCACTGAAGCTTTCTTT,CSVEGEATEAFF
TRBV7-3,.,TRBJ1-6,TGTGCCAGCAGCTTACTGGGGAATGGTAATTCACCCCTCCACTTT,CASSLLGNGNSPLHF
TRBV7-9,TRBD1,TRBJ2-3,TGTGCCAGCAGCTACCGACAGGGGAACACAGATACGCAGTATTTT,CASSYRQGNTDTQYF
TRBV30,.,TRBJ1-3,TGTGCCTGGAGTGAGGGGAGCTCTGGAAACACCATATATTTT,CAWSEGSSGNTIYF
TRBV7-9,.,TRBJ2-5,TGTGCCAGCAGCTTCTTGACAGGGAGGGAGGAGACCCAGTACTTC,CASSFLTGREETQYF